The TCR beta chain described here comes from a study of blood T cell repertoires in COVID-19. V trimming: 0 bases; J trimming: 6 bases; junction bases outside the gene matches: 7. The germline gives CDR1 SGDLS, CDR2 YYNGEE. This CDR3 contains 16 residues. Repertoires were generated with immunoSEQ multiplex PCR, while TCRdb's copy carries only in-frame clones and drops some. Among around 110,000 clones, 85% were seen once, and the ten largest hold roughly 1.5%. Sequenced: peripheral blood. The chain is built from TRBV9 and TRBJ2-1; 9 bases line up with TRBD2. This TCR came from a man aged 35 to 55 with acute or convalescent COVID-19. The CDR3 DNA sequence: TGTGCCAGCAGCGTAGGGGCGGGAGGGCCCTTCAATGAGCAGTTCTTC. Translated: CASSVGAGGPFNEQFF.